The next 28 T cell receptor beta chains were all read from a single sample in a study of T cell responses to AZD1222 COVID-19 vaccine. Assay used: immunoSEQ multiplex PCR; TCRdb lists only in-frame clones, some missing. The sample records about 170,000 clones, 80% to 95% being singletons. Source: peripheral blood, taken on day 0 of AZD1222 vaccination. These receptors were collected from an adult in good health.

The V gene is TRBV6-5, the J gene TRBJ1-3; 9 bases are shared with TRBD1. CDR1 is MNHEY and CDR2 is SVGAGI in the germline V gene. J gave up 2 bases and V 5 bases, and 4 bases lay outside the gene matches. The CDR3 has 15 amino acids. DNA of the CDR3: TGTGCCAGCAGTACCGGGACAGGGACTGGAAACACCATATATTTT. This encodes CASSTGTGTGNTIYF.

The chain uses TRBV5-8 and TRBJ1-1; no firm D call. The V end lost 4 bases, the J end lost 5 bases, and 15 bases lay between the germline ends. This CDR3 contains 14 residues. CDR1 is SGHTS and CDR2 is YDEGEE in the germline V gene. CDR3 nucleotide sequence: TGTGCCAGCAGCCACTCTACCTGGAGGACTGAAGCTTTCTTT. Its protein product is CASSHSTWRTEAFF. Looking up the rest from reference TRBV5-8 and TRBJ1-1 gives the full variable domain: EAGVTQSPTHLIKTRGQQATLRCSPISGHTSVYWYQQALGLGLQFLLWYDEGEERNRGNFPPRFSGRQFPNYSSELNVNALELEDSALYLCASSHSTWRTEAFFGQGTRLTVV.

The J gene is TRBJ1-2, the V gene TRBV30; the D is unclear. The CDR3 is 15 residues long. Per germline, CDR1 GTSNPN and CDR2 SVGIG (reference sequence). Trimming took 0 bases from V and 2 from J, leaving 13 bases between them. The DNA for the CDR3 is TGTGCCTGGAGTGTAAGACGGATGCTAAACTATGGCTACACCTTC. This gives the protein CAWSVRRMLNYGYTF. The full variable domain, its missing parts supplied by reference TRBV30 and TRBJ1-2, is SQTIHQWPATLVQPVGSPLSLECTVEGTSNPNLYWYRQAAGRGLQLLFYSVGIGQISSEVPQNLSASRPQDRQFILSSKKLLLSDSGFYLCAWSVRRMLNYGYTFGSGTRLTVV.

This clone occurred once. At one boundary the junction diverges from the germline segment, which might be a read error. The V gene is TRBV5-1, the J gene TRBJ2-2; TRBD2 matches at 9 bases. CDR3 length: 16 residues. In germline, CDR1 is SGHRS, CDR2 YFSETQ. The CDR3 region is CARSRPRGGASGELFF. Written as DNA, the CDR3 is TGCGCCCGCAGCAGGCCTCGCGGGGGGGCCTCCGGGGAGCTGTTTTTT.

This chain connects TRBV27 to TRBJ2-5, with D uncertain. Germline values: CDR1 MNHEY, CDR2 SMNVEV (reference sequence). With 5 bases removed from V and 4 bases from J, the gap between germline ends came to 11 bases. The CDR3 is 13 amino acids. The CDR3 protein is CASSPPPTETQYF. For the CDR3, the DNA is TGTGCCAGCAGTCCACCCCCTACAGAGACCCAGTACTTC.

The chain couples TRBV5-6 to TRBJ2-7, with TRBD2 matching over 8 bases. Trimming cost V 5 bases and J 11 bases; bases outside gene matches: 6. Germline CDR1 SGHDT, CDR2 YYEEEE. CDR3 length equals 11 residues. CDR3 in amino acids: CASRSRREEYF. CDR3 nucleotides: TGTGCCAGCAGAAGCAGGCGGGAGGAGTACTTC. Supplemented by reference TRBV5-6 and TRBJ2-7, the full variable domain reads DAGVTQSPTHLIKTRGQQVTLRCSPKSGHDTVSWYQQALGQGPQFIFQYYEEEERQRGNFPDRFSGHQFPNYSSELNVNALLLGDSALYLCASRSRREEYFGPGTRLTVT.

The chain's CDR3 is CASSPQLETQYF. In nucleotides, the CDR3 is TGTGCCAGCTCACCTCAGTTGGAGACCCAGTACTTC. The V and J genes are TRBV18 and TRBJ2-5; D ambiguous. Germline V gene data show CDR1 as KGHSH and CDR2 as LQKENI. This CDR3 has 12 residues. V was cut by 3 bases and J by 5 bases, with 7 bases left in between.

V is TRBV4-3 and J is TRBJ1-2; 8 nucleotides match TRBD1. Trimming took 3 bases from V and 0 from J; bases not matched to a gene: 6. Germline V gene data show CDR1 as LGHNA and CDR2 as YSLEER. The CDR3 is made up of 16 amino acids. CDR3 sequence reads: CASSQDRVGANYGYTF. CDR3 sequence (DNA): TGCGCCAGCAGCCAGGACAGGGTTGGGGCTAACTATGGCTACACCTTC.

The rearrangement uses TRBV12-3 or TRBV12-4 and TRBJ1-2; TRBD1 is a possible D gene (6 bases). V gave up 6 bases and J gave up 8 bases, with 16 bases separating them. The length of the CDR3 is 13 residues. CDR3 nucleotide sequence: TGTGCCAGCAGCCAACAGGGAGGGCAAGGCTACACCTTC. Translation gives CASSQQGGQGYTF.

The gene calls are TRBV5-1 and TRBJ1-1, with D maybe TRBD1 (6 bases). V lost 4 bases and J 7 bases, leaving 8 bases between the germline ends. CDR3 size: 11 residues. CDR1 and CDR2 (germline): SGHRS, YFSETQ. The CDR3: CASSQTGEAFF. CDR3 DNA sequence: TGCGCCAGCAGCCAGACAGGTGAAGCTTTCTTT. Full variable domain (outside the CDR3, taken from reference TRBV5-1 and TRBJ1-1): KAGVTQTPRYLIKTRGQQVTLSCSPISGHRSVSWYQQTPGQGLQFLFEYFSETQRNKGNFPGRFSGRQFSNSRSEMNVSTLELGDSALYLCASSQTGEAFFGQGTRLTVV.

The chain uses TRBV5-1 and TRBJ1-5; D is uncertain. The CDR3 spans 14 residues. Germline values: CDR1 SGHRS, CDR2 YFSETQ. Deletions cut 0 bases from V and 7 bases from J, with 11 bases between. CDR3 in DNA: TGCGCCAGCAGCTTGGACTCTAGGGAACAGCCCCAGCATTTT. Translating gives CASSLDSREQPQHF.

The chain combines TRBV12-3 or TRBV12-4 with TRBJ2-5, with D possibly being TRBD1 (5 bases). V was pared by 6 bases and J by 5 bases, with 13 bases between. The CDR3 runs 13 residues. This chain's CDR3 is CASRIQGSETQYF. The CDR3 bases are TGTGCCAGCAGAATTCAGGGTAGCGAGACCCAGTACTTC.

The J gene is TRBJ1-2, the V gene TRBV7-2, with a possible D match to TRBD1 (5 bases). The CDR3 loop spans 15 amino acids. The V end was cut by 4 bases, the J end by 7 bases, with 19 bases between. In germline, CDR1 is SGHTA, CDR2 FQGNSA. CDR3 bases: TGTGCCAGCAGCTCGAAGGGGAGGGAGCTCGGTGGCTACACCTTC. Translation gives CASSSKGRELGGYTF. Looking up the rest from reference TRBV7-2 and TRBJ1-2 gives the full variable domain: GAGVSQSPSNKVTEKGKDVELRCDPISGHTALYWYRQSLGQGLEFLIYFQGNSAPDKSGLPSDRFSAERTGGSVSTLTIQRTQQEDSAVYLCASSSKGRELGGYTFGSGTRLTVV.

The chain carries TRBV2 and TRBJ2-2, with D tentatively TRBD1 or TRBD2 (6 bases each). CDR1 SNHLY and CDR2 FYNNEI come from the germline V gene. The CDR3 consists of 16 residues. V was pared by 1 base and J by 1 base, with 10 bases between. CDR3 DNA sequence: TGTGCCAGCAGTGAAGTAGGGGGGCTGAACACCGGGGAGCTGTTTTTT. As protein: CASSEVGGLNTGELFF.

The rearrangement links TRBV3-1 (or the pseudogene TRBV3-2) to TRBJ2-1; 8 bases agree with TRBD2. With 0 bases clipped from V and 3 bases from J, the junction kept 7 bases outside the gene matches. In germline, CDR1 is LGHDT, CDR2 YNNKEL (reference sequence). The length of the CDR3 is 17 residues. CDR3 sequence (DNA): TGTGCCAGCAGCCAAGATACAAGACTAGCGTACTACAATGAGCAGTTCTTC. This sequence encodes CASSQDTRLAYYNEQFF.

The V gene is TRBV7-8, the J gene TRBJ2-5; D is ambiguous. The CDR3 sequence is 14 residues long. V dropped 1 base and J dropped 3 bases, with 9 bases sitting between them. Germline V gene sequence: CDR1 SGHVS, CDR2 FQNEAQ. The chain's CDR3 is CASSLVEREETQYF. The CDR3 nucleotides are TGTGCCAGCAGCTTAGTAGAGCGTGAAGAGACCCAGTACTTC.

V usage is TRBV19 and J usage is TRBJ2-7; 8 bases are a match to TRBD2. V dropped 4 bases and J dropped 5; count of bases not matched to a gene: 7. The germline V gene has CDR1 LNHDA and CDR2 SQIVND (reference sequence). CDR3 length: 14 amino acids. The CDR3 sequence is CASSKKREYDEQYF. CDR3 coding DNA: TGTGCCAGTAGTAAGAAGCGGGAGTACGACGAGCAGTACTTC.

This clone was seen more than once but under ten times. Here the CDR3 DNA reads TGTGCCAGCAGCTTAGAGCACGTCTCCCAGTACTTC. It encodes CASSLEHVSQYF. V and J are TRBV7-9 and TRBJ2-5; no reliable D call. The germline CDR1 and CDR2 sequences are SEHNR and FQNEAQ (reference sequence). The CDR3 sequence is 12 residues long. Trimming took 1 base from V and 9 from J, leaving 9 bases between them.

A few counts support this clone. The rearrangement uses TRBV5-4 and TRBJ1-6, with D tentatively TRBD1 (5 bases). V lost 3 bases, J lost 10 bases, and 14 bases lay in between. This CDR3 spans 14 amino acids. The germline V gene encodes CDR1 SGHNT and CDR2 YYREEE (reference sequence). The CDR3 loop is CASSYSGGQSPLHF. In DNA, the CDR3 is TGTGCCAGCAGCTACTCTGGGGGTCAATCACCCCTCCACTTT.

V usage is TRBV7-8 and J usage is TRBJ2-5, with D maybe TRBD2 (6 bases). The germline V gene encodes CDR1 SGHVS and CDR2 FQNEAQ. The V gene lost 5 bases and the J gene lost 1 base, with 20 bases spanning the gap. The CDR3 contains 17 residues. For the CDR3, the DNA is TGTGCCAGCAGCCCCCCTAGGCGGGGCGACCCCCAAGAGACCCAGTACTTC. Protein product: CASSPPRRGDPQETQYF.

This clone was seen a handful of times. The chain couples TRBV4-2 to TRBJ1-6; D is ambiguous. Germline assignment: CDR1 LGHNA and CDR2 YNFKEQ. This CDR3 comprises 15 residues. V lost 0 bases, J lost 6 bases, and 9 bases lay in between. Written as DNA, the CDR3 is TGTGCCAGCAGCCAAGAGTCTAAACTTAATTCACCCCTCCACTTT. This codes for CASSQESKLNSPLHF.

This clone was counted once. The CDR3 DNA reads as TGTGCCAGCAGCCCCTCTAGCGGGAGGAAGCAGTTCTTC. This codes for CASSPSSGRKQFF. The chain uses TRBV12-3 or TRBV12-4 and TRBJ2-1; 11 nucleotides align to TRBD2. CDR3 size: 13 residues. V dropped 6 bases and J dropped 11; count of bases not matched to a gene: 6.

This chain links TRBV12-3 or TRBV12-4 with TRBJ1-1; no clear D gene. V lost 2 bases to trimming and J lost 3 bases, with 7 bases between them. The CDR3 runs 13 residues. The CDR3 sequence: CASSLNRYTEAFF. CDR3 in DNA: TGTGCCAGCAGTTTAAACCGTTACACTGAAGCTTTCTTT.

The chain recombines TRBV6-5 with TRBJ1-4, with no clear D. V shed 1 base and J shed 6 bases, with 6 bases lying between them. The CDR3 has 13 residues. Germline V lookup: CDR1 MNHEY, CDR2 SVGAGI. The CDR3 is CASSYYGDEKLFF. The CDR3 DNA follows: TGTGCCAGCAGTTACTATGGGGATGAAAAACTGTTTTTT.

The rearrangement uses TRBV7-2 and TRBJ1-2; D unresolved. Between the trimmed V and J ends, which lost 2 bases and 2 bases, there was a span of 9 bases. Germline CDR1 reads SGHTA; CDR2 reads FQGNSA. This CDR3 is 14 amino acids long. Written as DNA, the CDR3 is TGTGCCAGCAGCTTAAGTAATGAGAACTATGGCTACACCTTC. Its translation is CASSLSNENYGYTF.

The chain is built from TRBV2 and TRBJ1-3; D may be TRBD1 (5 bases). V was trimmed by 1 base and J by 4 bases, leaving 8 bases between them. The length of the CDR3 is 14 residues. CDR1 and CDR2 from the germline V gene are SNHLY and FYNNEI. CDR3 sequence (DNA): TGTGCCAGCAGTGAAGGGACAAAGGGAAACACCATATATTTT. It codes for CASSEGTKGNTIYF. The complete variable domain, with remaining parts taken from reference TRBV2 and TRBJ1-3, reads EPEVTQTPSHQVTQMGQEVILRCVPISNHLYFYWYRQILGQKVEFLVSFYNNEISEKSEIFDDQFSVERPDGSNFTLKIRSTKLEDSAMYFCASSEGTKGNTIYFGEGSWLTVV.

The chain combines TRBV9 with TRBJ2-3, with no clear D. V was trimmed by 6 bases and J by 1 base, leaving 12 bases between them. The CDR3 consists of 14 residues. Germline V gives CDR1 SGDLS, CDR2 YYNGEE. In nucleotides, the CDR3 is TGTGCCAGCAATACCGGGTTCCGCACAGATACGCAGTATTTT. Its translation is CASNTGFRTDTQYF.

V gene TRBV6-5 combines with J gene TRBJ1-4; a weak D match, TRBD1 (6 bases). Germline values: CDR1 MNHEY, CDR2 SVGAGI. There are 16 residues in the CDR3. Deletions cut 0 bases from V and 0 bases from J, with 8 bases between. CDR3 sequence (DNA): TGTGCCAGCAGTTACTCATCAGGGGCAACTAATGAAAAACTGTTTTTT. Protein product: CASSYSSGATNEKLFF.